The entry below gives a single TCR beta chain sequence along with its context. Its target is unknown. The data belong to a study of post-analysis software for immune sequencing data. Whole-study findings and limits: Compared with controls, patients had more of 4 to 6 TRBV segments, including TRBV5-6, TRBV5-1 and TRBV20-1.

Looked up from germline, CDR1 is SSHAT and CDR2 is FNYEAQ (reference sequence). The CDR3 contains 18 residues. cDNA libraries of TCR beta carried unique molecular identifiers. Each sample of about 0.9 to 11 million input T cells yielded roughly 0.5 million cDNA molecules, so each molecule approximated one T cell. MiXCR was run by TCRdb on the PCR reads, yielding one entry per CDR3 protein. The data show about 820,000 distinct CDR3 sequences, with roughly 58% seen just once and 4% to 5.5% held by the top ten. The TCR comes from a girl aged 5-17 years with multiple sclerosis. The chain has TRBV7-7 and TRBJ2-7; 10 bases fit TRBD1. The J call may be incorrect, as the DNA end agrees better with TRBJ2-5. Sequences were obtained from blood. In DNA, the CDR3 is TGTGCCAGCAGTTCCTCGGAACCGGGACAGGGGTCGGCAGAGACCCAGTACTTC. Translated: CASSSSEPGQGSAETQYF.